These T cell receptor beta chains were read from a single sample in a study of metastatic and nonmetastatic thyroid tumors. Via MiXCR, TCRdb re-called the PCR reads. The sample contains some 19,000 clones, roughly 25% of which appear only once. Sequencing input: blood. These receptors all stem from a male donor with papillary thyroid cancer or a benign thyroid nodule (not recorded which). Some clones in this sample may be carry-over from other donors' samples. Each CDR3 is given with its conserved first and last residue. D genes are given only for firm matches. Size is omitted from some rows. Given values are once, few, many or a class for expanded clones.

cdr3_nt,cdr3_aa,clone_size,d_call,j_call,v_call
TGCGCCAGCAGCCCCAATCCGGGACAGGGGACAGAGACCCAGTACTTC,CASSPNPGQGTETQYF,medium-sized,TRBD1,TRBJ2-5,TRBV10-1
TGTGCCAGCAGCGGACGTATGAACACTGAAGCTTTCTTT,CASSGRMNTEAFF,few,-,TRBJ1-1,TRBV6-1
TGTGCCAGCAGTTTATCCTCCGGGACACGCGACTACACCTTC,CASSLSSGTRDYTF,few,-,TRBJ1-2,TRBV27
TGTGCCAGCAAGCCCGGCCGTAAGAATTCACCCCTCCACTTT,CASKPGRKNSPLHF,medium-sized,-,TRBJ1-6,TRBV6-2/TRBV6-3
TGTGCCAGCAGCAAAACGTCCTCCTACGAGCAGTACTTC,CASSKTSSYEQYF,-,-,TRBJ2-7,TRBV12-3/TRBV12-4
TGTGCCACCAGCAATCGACAGGGAAGCTCCTACAATGAGCAGTTCTTC,CATSNRQGSSYNEQFF,few,TRBD1,TRBJ2-1,TRBV24-1
TGTGCCACAGTAAGGGACAACTATGGCTACACCTTC,CATVRDNYGYTF,few,-,TRBJ1-2,TRBV6-1
TGTGCCAGCAGCTTAAACGCGGGGGGGGCGGAGCTGTTTTTT,CASSLNAGGAELFF,-,TRBD2,TRBJ2-2,TRBV7-2
TGTGCCAGCAGCTGGCCCGCGGGACCTACCTACGAGCAGTACTTC,CASSWPAGPTYEQYF,-,-,TRBJ2-7,TRBV7-8
TGTGCCAGCAGTTTACATCGACTGGAGGTGAGCTCCTACAATGAGCAGTTCTTC,CASSLHRLEVSSYNEQFF,few,-,TRBJ2-1,TRBV27
TGTGCCTACTCTGCGACAAGCGGCTCTGGCTACACCTTC,CAYSATSGSGYTF,-,-,TRBJ1-2,TRBV30
TGTGCCAGCAGTTACTTACAGGGGATTTGGTATTCACCCCTCCACTTT,CASSYLQGIWYSPLHF,medium-sized,TRBD1,TRBJ1-6,TRBV6-6
TGTGCCAGCAGCCCGAGGGAGGGAAACACCATATATTTT,CASSPREGNTIYF,many,-,TRBJ1-3,TRBV7-8
TGCAGTGCCAAACAGTCGCGGGGCTGGGACGGGGAGCAGTACTTC,CSAKQSRGWDGEQYF,medium-sized,-,TRBJ2-7,TRBV20-1
TGTGCCAGCAGCAAGGGACAGGGATCTTTCTACGAGCAGTACTTC,CASSKGQGSFYEQYF,-,TRBD1,TRBJ2-7,TRBV9
TGCGCCAGCAGCTTGGAGGCGGGAGGGCCTAACGAGCAGTACTTC,CASSLEAGGPNEQYF,medium-sized,TRBD2,TRBJ2-7,TRBV5-1
TGTGCCAGCAGTGAAGAGGACCTATGGGCCTACGAGCAGTACTTC,CASSEEDLWAYEQYF,medium-sized,-,TRBJ2-7,TRBV6-1
TGTGCCAGCATATCTACGGGGAACAGGGGATATAGCAATCAGCCCCAGCATTTT,CASISTGNRGYSNQPQHF,-,TRBD1,TRBJ1-5,TRBV6-1
TGTGCCAGCTCACGGGACAGGGATCAGCCCCAGCATTTT,CASSRDRDQPQHF,medium-sized,TRBD1,TRBJ1-5,TRBV18
TGTGCCAGCAGTCCAGGGGGCGGGCAGCCCCAGCATTTT,CASSPGGGQPQHF,-,TRBD1,TRBJ1-5,TRBV6-2/TRBV6-3
TGTGCCAGCAGTTCACTATGGCCAGCGAATCACTCTGGCTACACCTTC,CASSSLWPANHSGYTF,-,-,TRBJ1-2,TRBV28
TGCGCCAGCAGTGACATTGGCAAAGATACGCAGTATTTT,CASSDIGKDTQYF,many,-,TRBJ2-3,TRBV4-1
TGTGCCAGTAGTATCGGGGAAAAACTGTTTTTT,CASSIGEKLFF,many,-,TRBJ1-4,TRBV19
TGTGCCAGCAGTGAATACAGAGCAGCCTCTTACGAGCAGTACTTC,CASSEYRAASYEQYF,few,-,TRBJ2-7,TRBV6-1
TGTGCCTGGACAAGGACCGGGGAGCTGTTTTTT,CAWTRTGELFF,-,-,TRBJ2-2,TRBV30
TGTGCCAGCGGACGAGCCCTACAGGGGGCCGGGATAGGCGCTGAAGCTTTCTTT,CASGRALQGAGIGAEAFF,-,TRBD1,TRBJ1-1,TRBV9
TGTGCCAGTAGCCGGGGGGGGGCCCTCGTTGAGCAGTTCTTC,CASSRGGALVEQFF,medium-sized,TRBD2,TRBJ2-1,TRBV19
TGCGCCAGCAGCTTGGGAACTAGTTGGAATGAGCAGTTCTTC,CASSLGTSWNEQFF,-,-,TRBJ2-1,TRBV5-1
TGTGCCAGCTCTACCCGAGGGGGCGAACAGTTCTTC,CASSTRGGEQFF,-,TRBD1,TRBJ2-1,TRBV18
TGTGCCAGCAGCAGGGGGTTAGGGCCTGAAGCTTTCTTT,CASSRGLGPEAFF,few,TRBD1,TRBJ1-1,TRBV6-1
TGTGCCAGCAGTGGGACTAGCGGGTTTAACACCGGGGAGCTGTTTTTT,CASSGTSGFNTGELFF,many,TRBD2,TRBJ2-2,TRBV12-3/TRBV12-4
TGTGCCAGCAGCTCCGCTACCGGGACTAGCGGGGGGTTCGGGTCAGATACGCAGTATTTT,CASSSATGTSGGFGSDTQYF,-,TRBD2,TRBJ2-3,TRBV13
TGTGCCAGCAGTGAATGGGGACAGGGCTCCTACAATGAGCAGTTCTTC,CASSEWGQGSYNEQFF,-,TRBD1,TRBJ2-1,TRBV6-1
TGTGCCAGCAGCTTATACGGGGGGGCTAGCTCCTACGAGCAGTACTTC,CASSLYGGASSYEQYF,medium-sized,TRBD2,TRBJ2-7,TRBV7-2
TGCGCCAGCAGCCCGGGTGTCGCCCCGGGTCAGCAGTTCTTC,CASSPGVAPGQQFF,medium-sized,-,TRBJ2-1,TRBV5-1
TGTGCCTGGAGTGTCTCTTTGGAGCAGTTCTTC,CAWSVSLEQFF,medium-sized,-,TRBJ2-1,TRBV30
TGCGCCAGCAGCTTGGCGGCAGGGGGCACTGAAGCTTTCTTT,CASSLAAGGTEAFF,many,TRBD1,TRBJ1-1,TRBV5-1
TGTGCCAGCAGCCCAGGGGGGACAGGGCACAATGAGCAGTTCTTC,CASSPGGTGHNEQFF,-,TRBD1,TRBJ2-1,TRBV7-6
TGCGCCAGCAGCGCCGAGCCACGCTCTGGAAACACCATATATTTT,CASSAEPRSGNTIYF,many,-,TRBJ1-3,TRBV4-1
TGTGCCAGCAGTTACTCTCGGCAGTCGAGCTCCTATAATTCACCCCTCCACTTT,CASSYSRQSSSYNSPLHF,-,-,TRBJ1-6,TRBV6-2/TRBV6-3
TGTGCCAGCAGGGACATAAACACCGGGGAGCTGTTTTTT,CASRDINTGELFF,few,-,TRBJ2-2,TRBV6-4
TGCGCCAGCTCAGCGGGATCCTACAATGAGCAGTTCTTC,CASSAGSYNEQFF,-,TRBD2,TRBJ2-1,TRBV5-1
TGTGCCATCAGTTCGACAGGCGGATACGAGCAGTACTTC,CAISSTGGYEQYF,medium-sized,-,TRBJ2-7,TRBV10-3
TGTGCCAGCAGTTTTGGGGGCATCGGGAATTCACCCCTCCACTTT,CASSFGGIGNSPLHF,-,-,TRBJ1-6,TRBV12-3/TRBV12-4
TGTGCCAGCAGCTTAGGATTCGGGGCTTCCTACAATGAGCAGTTCTTC,CASSLGFGASYNEQFF,-,-,TRBJ2-1,TRBV11-2
TGTGCCAGCAGCTTAGAGGGCGGGGGCGCCAGCTCCTACGAGCAGTACTTC,CASSLEGGGASSYEQYF,-,-,TRBJ2-7,TRBV11-2
TGTGCCAGCAACCCGACAGGGGAAGCCTACTTC,CASNPTGEAYF,few,TRBD1,TRBJ2-5,TRBV2
TGCGCCAGCAGCTTCTCAGGGGCCTATGGCTACACCTTC,CASSFSGAYGYTF,-,-,TRBJ1-2,TRBV5-1
TGTGCCAGCAGCCAAGAGACAGGAGTTGCATGGTACAATGAGCAGTTCTTC,CASSQETGVAWYNEQFF,once,-,TRBJ2-1,TRBV14
TGTGCCAGCAGTTACTCCCGGACTAGCGGAAATGAGCAGTTCTTC,CASSYSRTSGNEQFF,-,TRBD2,TRBJ2-1,TRBV6-5
TGTGCCATCAGTGACCCCGGACAGGGCTTTGGTGGCTGCACCTTC,CAISDPGQGFGGCTF,-,TRBD1,TRBJ1-2,TRBV10-3
TGTGCCAGCAGCCCCTTAGCGGGTTCCTCCTACGAGCAGTACTTC,CASSPLAGSSYEQYF,medium-sized,TRBD2,TRBJ2-7,TRBV3-1
TGCGCCAGCTCCTGGGTAGGTCGTGATTCAGATACGCAGTATTTT,CASSWVGRDSDTQYF,medium-sized,-,TRBJ2-3,TRBV5-1
TGTGCCAGCAGTTTAGGGACAGGGAATTCACCCCTCCACTTT,CASSLGTGNSPLHF,-,TRBD1,TRBJ1-6,TRBV27